These 9 T cell receptor beta chains originate from one sample sequenced in a study of OX40 agonist ivuxolimab in advanced cancers. The protocol was immunoSEQ multiplex PCR, while the TCRdb copy is restricted to in-frame clones and leaves out a portion. The table includes approximately 72,000 clones, 88% detected once. This sample comprised CD4+ or CD8+ T cells sorted from blood, obtained in a trial of the OX40 agonist ivuxolimab. The origin of the receptors is an adult with an advanced solid tumor such as melanoma, head and neck, liver or kidney cancer.

The V and J genes are TRBV7-3 and TRBJ2-1, with 11 bases fitting TRBD2. With V trimmed by 4 bases and J by 5 bases, 7 bases remained unmatched. Germline loops: CDR1 SGHTA, CDR2 FQGTGA. This CDR3 comprises 16 residues. The CDR3 loop is CASSSTLAGADNEQFF. The CDR3 DNA follows: TGTGCCAGCAGCTCAACACTAGCGGGGGCCGACAATGAGCAGTTCTTC.

The chain carries TRBV6-1 and TRBJ1-6; 10 nucleotides align to TRBD1. Germline V gene lookup returns CDR1 MNHNS and CDR2 SASEGT. This CDR3 has 15 amino acids. V shed 5 bases, J shed 9 bases, and the junction held 7 bases outside the gene matches. As DNA, the CDR3 is TGTGCCAGCAGTCTAGGGGGACAGGGGCGTTCACCCCTCCACTTT. Translating gives CASSLGGQGRSPLHF.

V gene TRBV19 combines with J gene TRBJ2-5; D unclear. This CDR3 has 14 residues. Trimming stripped 1 base from V and 1 base from J, with 7 bases between. The germline V gene encodes CDR1 LNHDA and CDR2 SQIVND (reference sequence). CDR3 nucleotide sequence: TGTGCCAGTAGTATAGGCAATCTCCAAGAGACCCAGTACTTC. It yields the protein CASSIGNLQETQYF.

This chain connects TRBV6-1 to TRBJ2-7, with a possible D match to TRBD2 (6 bases). The CDR3 is 13 amino acids. V was clipped by 8 bases and J by 6 bases, with 17 bases between them. The germline V gene encodes CDR1 MNHNS and CDR2 SASEGT. CDR3 nucleotide sequence: TGTGCCAGCTATGGCGGGATGACTCGCGAGCAGTACTTC. Amino acid sequence: CASYGGMTREQYF.

The chain is built from TRBV6-5 and TRBJ2-7; D might be TRBD1 (5 bases). The CDR3 has 12 amino acids. The germline V gene encodes CDR1 MNHEY and CDR2 SVGAGI. Trimming removed 6 bases from V and 6 bases from J, with 12 bases in between. Here the CDR3 reads CASSADSGEQYF. The CDR3 DNA is TGTGCCAGCAGCGCCGACAGTGGCGAGCAGTACTTC.

V is TRBV11-2 and J is TRBJ1-5; the D is unclear. CDR3 length: 15 amino acids. Trimming removed 5 bases from V and 0 bases from J, with 11 bases in between. CDR1 and CDR2 from the germline V gene are SGHAT and FQNNGV. For the CDR3, the DNA is TGTGCCAGCAGCCTACTGGGAGATAGCAATCAGCCCCAGCATTTT. It specifies CASSLLGDSNQPQHF.

The gene calls are TRBV19 and TRBJ2-7; TRBD1 or TRBD2 may be the D gene (5 bases each). In germline, CDR1 is LNHDA, CDR2 SQIVND (reference sequence). The length of the CDR3 is 16 residues. Trimming pared 0 bases from V and 2 bases from J, leaving 14 bases between. CDR3 residues: CASSIEGTRGAYEQYF. The CDR3 DNA reads as TGTGCCAGTAGTATAGAAGGGACCCGGGGAGCCTACGAGCAGTACTTC.

The J gene is TRBJ1-2, the V gene TRBV23-1; TRBD1 might be the D (6 bases). TRBV23-1 is an ORF, and what it does is uncertain. CDR3 length equals 13 residues. The V gene lost 10 bases and the J gene lost 6 bases, with 18 bases spanning the gap. The CDR3 reads CATPKQGLNGYTF. The CDR3 DNA reads TGCGCCACCCCGAAACAGGGTCTGAATGGCTACACCTTC.

The genes are TRBV10-1 and TRBJ1-2, with 7 nucleotides matching TRBD1. V dropped 6 bases and J dropped 7; count of bases not matched to a gene: 11. The CDR3 is 14 amino acids. CDR1 is WNHNN and CDR2 is SYGVQD in the germline V gene (reference sequence). CDR3 protein: CASSDRADGAGYTF. As DNA, the CDR3 is TGCGCCAGCAGCGACAGGGCCGATGGGGCTGGCTACACCTTC.